The 14 T cell receptor beta chains reported below all come from one sample, sequenced in a study of shared clonotypes between healthy human individuals. Profiling relied on immunoSEQ multiplex PCR, and the TCRdb table lists in-frame clones only, not all of them. The sample yields about 380,000 clones, approximately 96% seen once. Sequencing was done on a sample of memory CD8+ T cells sorted from blood. Stated subset: CD45RO+ cells pooled with CCR7-negative TemRA cells. These receptors originate from a young man in good health.

This rearrangement joins TRBV6-5 to TRBJ2-7, with 7 nucleotides matching TRBD2. The CDR3 has 13 residues. Trimming cost V 6 bases and J 3 bases; bases outside gene matches: 5. Germline V lookup: CDR1 MNHEY, CDR2 SVGAGI. The CDR3 nucleotides read TGTGCCAGCAGCCATGGACTAGGCTACGAGCAGTACTTC. Translation: CASSHGLGYEQYF.

This chain joins TRBV10-3 and TRBJ1-2; D uncertain. CDR1 is ENHRY, CDR2 SYGVKD, per germline. The CDR3 extends over 13 amino acids. V was shortened by 5 bases and J by 0 bases, with 7 bases between the two germline ends. This CDR3 reads CAISTTTNYGYTF. DNA of the CDR3: TGTGCCATCAGTACAACGACTAACTATGGCTACACCTTC.

The chain employs TRBV14 and TRBJ2-1; TRBD2 aligns across 8 bases. Germline V gives CDR1 SGHDN, CDR2 FVKESK. Germline trimming cut 5 bases from V and 0 bases from J; bases unmatched to any gene: 3. The CDR3 has 15 residues. The CDR3 DNA reads TGTGCCAGCAGCACCGGGACTAGCTCCTACAATGAGCAGTTCTTC. It translates to CASSTGTSSYNEQFF.

As DNA, the CDR3 is TGTGCCAGCAGTCCGATGAAGACCCAGTACTTC. It is translated as CASSPMKTQYF. The genes are TRBV6-6 and TRBJ2-5, with D uncertain. V was clipped by 5 bases and J by 6 bases, with 7 bases between them. Germline V gene lookup returns CDR1 MNHNY and CDR2 SVGAGI (reference sequence). The CDR3 covers 11 residues.

V is TRBV5-1 and J is TRBJ2-7, with D maybe TRBD2 (5 bases). Between the trimmed V and J ends, which lost 0 bases and 1 base, there was a span of 8 bases. The CDR3 length is 14 residues. Germline values: CDR1 SGHRS, CDR2 YFSETQ. DNA of the CDR3: TGCGCCAGCAGCTTGGAGAGCGGATCCTACGAGCAGTACTTC. Encoded protein: CASSLESGSYEQYF.

This chain joins TRBV5-4 and TRBJ2-2; D not certain. Germline-derived CDR1 and CDR2 are SGHNT and YYREEE (reference sequence). The CDR3 covers 13 residues. The V gene lost 4 bases and the J gene lost 6 bases, with 10 bases spanning the gap. CDR3 sequence reads: CASSPFISGELFF. In DNA, the CDR3 is TGTGCCAGCAGCCCGTTTATCTCCGGGGAGCTGTTTTTT. Using reference TRBV5-4 and TRBJ2-2 for the parts outside the CDR3, the full variable domain is ETGVTQSPTHLIKTRGQQVTLRCSSQSGHNTVSWYQQALGQGPQFIFQYYREEENGRGNFPPRFSGLQFPNYSSELNVNALELDDSALYLCASSPFISGELFFGEGSRLTVL.

The sample holds one count of this clone. The chain uses TRBV6-5 and TRBJ2-7; weak D call: TRBD2 (6 bases). The CDR3 is made up of 14 amino acids. In germline, CDR1 is MNHEY, CDR2 SVGAGI. The V and J ends lost 10 bases and 0 bases respectively, with 16 bases between them. The CDR3 DNA sequence: TGTGCCACCATAAATAGCGGCGCCTCCTACGAGCAGTACTTC. Amino acid sequence: CATINSGASYEQYF.

The rearrangement uses TRBV2 and TRBJ2-3; 11 bases map to TRBD2. With V trimmed by 6 bases and J by 2 bases, 7 bases remained unmatched. Germline loops: CDR1 SNHLY, CDR2 FYNNEI. This CDR3 comprises 16 residues. The CDR3 is CASSAGLAANTDTQYF. The CDR3 coding sequence is TGTGCCAGCAGCGCGGGACTAGCGGCTAACACAGATACGCAGTATTTT.

V is TRBV30 and J is TRBJ2-7; 9 nucleotides align to TRBD1. The germline V gene encodes CDR1 GTSNPN and CDR2 SVGIG (reference sequence). The CDR3 covers 14 residues. After removal of 2 bases from V and 2 bases from J, the junction contained 4 bases not matched to a gene. The CDR3 reads CAWSPGTGTYEQYF. CDR3 DNA: TGTGCCTGGAGTCCCGGGACAGGGACCTACGAGCAGTACTTC.

In DNA, the CDR3 is TGCGCCCTTAACGCCCAAGAGACCCAGTACTTC. Protein sequence: CALNAQETQYF. V is TRBV23-1 and J is TRBJ2-5; D ambiguous. TRBV23-1 is placed among ORFs of uncertain function. The CDR3 contains 11 residues. The V end lost 11 bases, the J end lost 1 base, and 8 bases lay between the germline ends.

The chain recombines TRBV7-9 with TRBJ2-3; D may be TRBD2 (7 bases). The CDR3 runs to 13 residues. Germline loops: CDR1 SEHNR, CDR2 FQNEAQ (reference sequence). The V end was cut by 8 bases, the J end by 3 bases, with 12 bases between. The CDR3 DNA reads as TGTGCCAGCTCGGAGGGGGGGACAGATACGCAGTATTTT. Translated, it gives CASSEGGTDTQYF.

This chain links TRBV7-9 with TRBJ1-1; 9 bases fit TRBD1. The germline gives CDR1 SEHNR, CDR2 FQNEAQ (reference sequence). J lost 7 bases, V lost 2 bases, and 5 bases had no gene match. The CDR3 totals 14 residues. CDR3 nucleotide sequence: TGTGCCAGCAGCTTAACAGGGGGCAGGGGTGAAGCTTTCTTT. Translating it yields CASSLTGGRGEAFF.

The chain is built from TRBV11-1 and TRBJ2-3; 11 bases are a match to TRBD2. The CDR3 runs to 16 residues. The germline V gene encodes CDR1 SGHAT and CDR2 FQDESV (reference sequence). Trimming removed 6 bases from V and 2 bases from J; junction bases left unmatched: 7. The CDR3 DNA reads as TGTGCCAGCAGGAAATTAGCGGGAGGGGACACAGATACGCAGTATTTT. This codes for CASRKLAGGDTDTQYF. Using reference TRBV11-1 and TRBJ2-3 for the parts outside the CDR3, the full variable domain is EAEVAQSPRYKITEKSQAVAFWCDPISGHATLYWYRQILGQGPELLVQFQDESVVDDSQLPKDRFSAERLKGVDSTLKIQPAELGDSAMYLCASRKLAGGDTDTQYFGPGTRLTVL.

V usage is TRBV19 and J usage is TRBJ1-5; D is uncertain. Trimming removed 6 bases at V and 3 bases at J, with 12 bases between. Germline-derived CDR1 and CDR2 are LNHDA and SQIVND (reference sequence). The CDR3 contains 14 residues. In DNA, the CDR3 is TGTGCCAGTAGGACGACGGTGGTCAATCAGCCCCAGCATTTT. It specifies CASRTTVVNQPQHF.